The T cell receptor beta chain described here comes from a study of T cell repertoires in cytomegalovirus infection. The wider study: Recently identified HLA-C-restricted CMV epitopes were among the peptides used. Public TCR beta signatures marked donors with CMV infection and the matching HLA. Whole-study findings and limits: Summed frequency of shared TCR beta families picked out CMV carriers who also had the relevant HLA. Predominance within the ex vivo response was attributable to HLA-C-restricted CMV-specific TCR beta clonotypes.

TCRdb re-called the reads through MiXCR, storing one row per CDR3 protein. Here the sample spans around 710,000 distinct CDR3 sequences, about 29% being singletons. This clonotype was detected only a few times. No antigen is known for it. Germline CDR1 and CDR2: LGHNA and YNFKEQ. CDR3 length: 14 amino acids. V was pared by 4 bases and J by 7 bases, with 2 bases of the junction left unmatched. Source: cultured CD8+ T cells from PBMCs, taken from culture after CMV antigen stimulation. The rearrangement uses TRBV4-2 and TRBJ2-1, with 12 bases that match TRBD2. The receptor comes from a human donor in good health (CMV status not recorded). Some clones in this sample may be carry-over from other donors' samples. The CDR3 region is CASSRGLAGNEQFF. The CDR3 DNA reads TGTGCCAGCAGCCGAGGACTAGCGGGGAATGAGCAGTTCTTC.